Below, one TCR beta chain is given with its context. Other nucleotide sequences from this sample produce the same CDR3. TCRdb's table, derived via immunoSEQ multiplex PCR, lists solely in-frame clones and lacks some. The sample lists tens of thousands of clones; around 83% were seen once. Germline CDR1 reads SGDLS; CDR2 reads YYNGEE. V was cut by 0 bases and J by 6 bases, with 10 bases left in between. This CDR3 region has 15 residues. The sample belongs to a study of blood T cell repertoires in COVID-19. Study context: Donors in the United States, Italy and Spain gave samples during acute or convalescent COVID-19. In each case, the material was cDNA or gDNA derived from T cells, B-cell-depleted T cells, or PBMCs.

The chain is built from TRBV9 and TRBJ1-6; a possible D gene is TRBD1 (6 bases). The sample taken for sequencing was peripheral blood. The clonotype comes from a young man with COVID-19, enrolled during active disease. CDR3: CASSVEGQTNSPLHF. CDR3 nucleotide sequence: TGTGCCAGCAGCGTAGAGGGACAAACTAATTCACCCCTCCACTTT.